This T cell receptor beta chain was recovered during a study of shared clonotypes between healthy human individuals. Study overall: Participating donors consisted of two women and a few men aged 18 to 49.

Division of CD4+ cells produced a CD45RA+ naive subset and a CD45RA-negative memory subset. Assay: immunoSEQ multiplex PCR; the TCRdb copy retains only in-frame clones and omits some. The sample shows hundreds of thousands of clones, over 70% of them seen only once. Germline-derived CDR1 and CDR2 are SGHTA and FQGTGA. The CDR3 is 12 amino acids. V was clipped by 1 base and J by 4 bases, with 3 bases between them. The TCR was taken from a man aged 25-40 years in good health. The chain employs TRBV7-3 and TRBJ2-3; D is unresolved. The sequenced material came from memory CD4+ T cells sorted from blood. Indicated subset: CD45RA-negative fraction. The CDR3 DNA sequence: TGTGCCAGCAGCTTAAACTCAGATACGCAGTATTTT. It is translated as CASSLNSDTQYF.